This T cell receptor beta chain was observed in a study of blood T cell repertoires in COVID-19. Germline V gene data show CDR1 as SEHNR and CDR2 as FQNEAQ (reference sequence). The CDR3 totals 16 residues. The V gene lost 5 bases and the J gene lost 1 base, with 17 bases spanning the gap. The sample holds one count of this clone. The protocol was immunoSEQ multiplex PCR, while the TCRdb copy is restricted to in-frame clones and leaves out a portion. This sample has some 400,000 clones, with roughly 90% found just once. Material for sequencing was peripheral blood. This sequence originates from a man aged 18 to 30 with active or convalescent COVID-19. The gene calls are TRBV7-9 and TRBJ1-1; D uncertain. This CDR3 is CASSRGEIGWNTEAFF. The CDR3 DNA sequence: TGTGCCAGCAGCCGAGGCGAGATTGGGTGGAACACTGAAGCTTTCTTT.